Following are 30 T cell receptor beta chains from one sample sequenced in a study of T cells after posttransplantation cyclophosphamide (dated by TCRdb to about 2016). The library relied on the immunoSEQ multiplex PCR assay. In TCRdb, the immuneACCESS table is reduced to in-frame sequences with V and J assigned. These tables do not hold every clone; where another copy was compared, an unresolved V gene accounts for under half, and the others remain unexplained. The sample has around 23,000 clones on record, roughly 98% of them singletons. The leading ten clones occupy roughly 0.12% of the sample. Sequenced: naive CD8+ T cells sorted from PBMCs. The receptors come from a man aged 35 to 55 in good health, CMV-negative, and a related stem cell transplant donor.

V and J are TRBV28 and TRBJ2-7; D not resolved. This CDR3 comprises 14 residues. In germline, CDR1 is MDHEN, CDR2 SYDVKM. V was pared by 6 bases and J by 0 bases, with 12 bases between. The CDR3 nucleotides read TGTGCCAGCAGCTACCCGCTGAGCTCCTACGAGCAGTACTTC. It specifies CASSYPLSSYEQYF.

The chain couples TRBV6-5 to TRBJ1-2; D not certain. Germline lookup yields CDR1 MNHEY and CDR2 SVGAGI. V was cut by 0 bases and J by 0 bases, with 11 bases left in between. This CDR3 spans 16 amino acids. Here the CDR3 DNA reads TGTGCCAGCAGTTACTCCGGAGGATTAGCTAACTATGGCTACACCTTC. The encoded protein is CASSYSGGLANYGYTF.

The chain is built from TRBV28 and TRBJ1-5, with 9 bases identical to TRBD1. The CDR3 is made up of 20 amino acids. The germline gives CDR1 MDHEN, CDR2 SYDVKM. V trimming: 6 bases; J trimming: 7 bases; junction bases outside the gene matches: 25. The CDR3 DNA reads TGTGCCAGCAGACTCCTAGTCTATGAGGAACAGGGGGCTATCGGGCAGCCCCAGCATTTT. Its translation: CASRLLVYEEQGAIGQPQHF.

The rearrangement links TRBV30 to TRBJ1-1, with D uncertain. V lost 1 base, J lost 7 bases, and 10 bases lay in between. The CDR3 is 12 amino acids. Germline CDR1 and CDR2: GTSNPN and SVGIG (reference sequence). The CDR3 loop reads CAWSAIFDEAFF. CDR3 DNA: TGTGCCTGGAGTGCTATTTTCGATGAAGCTTTCTTT.

V and J are TRBV11-2 and TRBJ2-7; 9 bases agree with TRBD1. Looked up from germline, CDR1 is SGHAT and CDR2 is FQNNGV. The CDR3 spans 16 residues. V lost 4 bases to trimming and J lost 0 bases; unmatched junction nucleotides: 7. CDR3 sequence reads: CASSSPGTGLSYEQYF. The CDR3 bases are TGTGCCAGCAGCTCGCCCGGGACAGGGCTCTCCTACGAGCAGTACTTC.

The DNA of the CDR3 is TGTGCCAGCAGCCAAGTAGAGGGGGGGTACAATGAGCAGTTCTTC. Protein product: CASSQVEGGYNEQFF. The chain is built from TRBV14 and TRBJ2-1, with D perhaps matching TRBD2 (7 bases). This CDR3 has 15 residues. V was pared by 1 base and J by 4 bases, with 11 bases between. The V gene's germline CDR1 is SGHDN and CDR2 FVKESK.

The table lists this clone with a count of one. The chain is built from TRBV6-1 and TRBJ2-2; weak D call: TRBD1 (6 bases). The V end lost 3 bases, the J end lost 6 bases, and 8 bases lay between the germline ends. CDR1 and CDR2 from the germline V gene are MNHNS and SASEGT. This CDR3 contains 13 residues. The CDR3 loop is CASSDYRAGELFF. The CDR3 coding sequence is TGTGCCAGCAGTGACTACAGGGCCGGGGAGCTGTTTTTT.

The gene calls are TRBV10-3 and TRBJ2-1; tentatively, D is TRBD2 (5 bases). Trimming took off 8 bases at V and 4 bases at J, with 15 bases between the two ends. The CDR3 loop spans 14 amino acids. CDR1 and CDR2 from the germline V gene are ENHRY and SYGVKD. CDR3 nucleotides: TGTGCCATCGCCCCCGAGGGAACGTACAATGAGCAGTTCTTC. Amino acids: CAIAPEGTYNEQFF.

The V call is TRBV30, the J call TRBJ2-7, with unresolved D. The CDR3 sequence is 15 residues long. Between the trimmed V and J ends, which lost 6 bases and 0 bases, there was a span of 18 bases. In germline, CDR1 is GTSNPN, CDR2 SVGIG (reference sequence). CDR3 nucleotides: TGTGCCTGCCCTGGAATCGGCAGGTTCTCCTACGAGCAGTACTTC. Amino acid sequence: CACPGIGRFSYEQYF.

The chain carries TRBV2 and TRBJ2-2; a possible D gene is TRBD2 (5 bases). V lost 6 bases and J lost 9, with 20 bases in between. Germline CDR1 and CDR2: SNHLY and FYNNEI. CDR3 length equals 15 residues. This CDR3 reads CASRVGGLDPRELFF. The CDR3 DNA reads TGTGCCAGCAGGGTCGGAGGTCTTGATCCAAGGGAGCTGTTTTTT.

The chain is built from TRBV7-9 and TRBJ1-1; D remains ambiguous. The V gene lost 5 bases and the J gene lost 10 bases, with 14 bases spanning the gap. Germline CDR1 is SEHNR and CDR2 is FQNEAQ (reference sequence). The CDR3 length is 12 residues. CDR3 bases: TGTGCCAGCAGCCCACCGATGGCAGGAGCTTTCTTT. This translates into CASSPPMAGAFF.

The V and J genes are TRBV4-2 and TRBJ1-1; D unresolved. The germline gives CDR1 LGHNA, CDR2 YNFKEQ. Trimming took off 1 base at V and 7 bases at J, with 13 bases between the two ends. This CDR3 is 14 amino acids long. DNA of the CDR3: TGTGCCAGCAGCCAAGTTGGCTACAGCGGTGAAGCTTTCTTT. This codes for CASSQVGYSGEAFF.

This chain uses TRBV5-1 with TRBJ1-6; D is ambiguous. Germline V gives CDR1 SGHRS, CDR2 YFSETQ. V lost 0 bases and J 10 bases, leaving 14 bases between the germline ends. This CDR3 is 15 amino acids long. CDR3 nucleotide sequence: TGCGCCAGCAGCTTGGGAAACCCCACGGGATCACCCCTCCACTTT. Amino acid sequence: CASSLGNPTGSPLHF.

This chain links TRBV29-1 with TRBJ1-2, with D possibly being TRBD1 (5 bases). The CDR3 loop spans 14 amino acids. Germline V gene sequence: CDR1 SQVTM, CDR2 ANQGSEA. V gave up 3 bases and J gave up 7 bases, with 18 bases separating them. The CDR3 DNA is TGCAGCGTTGATGCCGGGACTCTGTTTGGTGGCTACACCTTC. This sequence encodes CSVDAGTLFGGYTF. The whole variable domain, filled in from reference TRBV29-1 and TRBJ1-2, reads SAVISQKPSRDICQRGTSLTIQCQVDSQVTMMFWYRQQPGQSLTLIATANQGSEATYESGFVIDKFPISRPNLTFSTLTVSNMSPEDSSIYLCSVDAGTLFGGYTFGSGTRLTVV.

This chain joins TRBV4-3 and TRBJ2-7, with 7 bases lining up with TRBD2. The CDR3 consists of 15 residues. With V trimmed by 0 bases and J by 4 bases, 6 bases remained unmatched. Germline V gene sequence: CDR1 LGHNA, CDR2 YSLEER. Here the CDR3 DNA reads TGCGCCAGCAGCCAAGATGATCTAGCGGATTACGAGCAGTACTTC. Protein sequence: CASSQDDLADYEQYF.

The J gene is TRBJ1-4, the V gene TRBV28; D not resolved. Germline lookup yields CDR1 MDHEN and CDR2 SYDVKM. This CDR3 has 13 amino acids. Trimming cost V 7 bases and J 11 bases, with 17 bases left between them. This CDR3 reads CASNPVTGDKLFF. The CDR3 DNA follows: TGTGCCAGCAACCCCGTTACCGGGGATAAACTGTTTTTT.

J is TRBJ1-1 and V is TRBV6-1, with D possibly matching TRBD1 (5 bases). Germline CDR1 and CDR2: MNHNS and SASEGT. V was cut by 8 bases and J by 13 bases, with 14 bases left in between. The CDR3 contains 10 residues. The CDR3 nucleotides read TGTGCCAGCTTTGGACAAGAGGATTTCTTT. Its protein product is CASFGQEDFF.

The CDR3 coding sequence is TGTGCCAGCAGCTTTTCCCTCGCCGGGACTAGTCTCTACAATGAGCAGTTCTTC. It specifies CASSFSLAGTSLYNEQFF. This rearrangement joins TRBV7-6 to TRBJ2-1, with TRBD2 identical over 8 bases. V lost 3 bases and J lost 3; bases outside the gene matches: 13. The CDR3 runs 18 residues. The V gene's germline CDR1 is SGHVS and CDR2 FNYEAQ.

J is TRBJ1-4 and V is TRBV14; no reliable D call. Germline loops: CDR1 SGHDN, CDR2 FVKESK. The CDR3 runs to 13 residues. V was clipped by 6 bases and J by 8 bases, with 13 bases between them. The CDR3 nucleotides read TGTGCCAGCAGTAGATACGTAAACGAAAAACTGTTTTTT. Its translation: CASSRYVNEKLFF.

J is TRBJ2-2 and V is TRBV28; no clear D. There are 17 residues in the CDR3. The germline V and J ends were trimmed by 2 bases and 8 bases, with 21 bases remaining between them. Germline loops: CDR1 MDHEN, CDR2 SYDVKM. CDR3 sequence reads: CASSLRLRYSRWGELFF. The CDR3 DNA reads as TGTGCCAGCAGTTTACGACTTCGGTATTCGAGATGGGGGGAGCTGTTTTTT.

V and J are TRBV7-2 and TRBJ2-3, with 12 bases identical to TRBD2. V gave up 5 bases and J gave up 4 bases; unmatched junction bases: 7. Germline values: CDR1 SGHTA, CDR2 FQGNSA. The CDR3 spans 16 residues. CDR3 nucleotides: TGTGCCAGCAGCCCCCGACTAGCGGGAGCCGCAGATACGCAGTATTTT. It is translated as CASSPRLAGAADTQYF. Supplemented by reference TRBV7-2 and TRBJ2-3, the full variable domain reads GAGVSQSPSNKVTEKGKDVELRCDPISGHTALYWYRQSLGQGLEFLIYFQGNSAPDKSGLPSDRFSAERTGGSVSTLTIQRTQQEDSAVYLCASSPRLAGAADTQYFGPGTRLTVL.

In the case of this clone: Other nucleotide sequences in the sample specify the same CDR3. The chain carries TRBV4-2 and TRBJ2-7; TRBD1 agrees at 9 bases. The CDR3 runs to 13 residues. V dropped 6 bases and J dropped 0; count of bases not matched to a gene: 0. Germline V gene sequence: CDR1 LGHNA, CDR2 YNFKEQ. CDR3 nucleotide sequence: TGTGCCAGCAGGGACAGGGGCTCCTACGAGCAGTACTTC. Protein product: CASRDRGSYEQYF.

This clone was counted once. This chain links TRBV5-5 with TRBJ1-1, with unresolved D. The germline gives CDR1 SGHKS, CDR2 YYEKEE (reference sequence). Trimming shortened V by 0 bases and J by 3 bases, and 12 bases separated the two germline ends. There are 15 residues in the CDR3. In nucleotides, the CDR3 is TGTGCCAGCAGCTTGGAACCAGACACATACACTGAAGCTTTCTTT. Its protein product is CASSLEPDTYTEAFF.

This chain connects TRBV19 to TRBJ2-1; maybe TRBD2 (5 bases). The CDR3 runs to 15 residues. Germline loops: CDR1 LNHDA, CDR2 SQIVND (reference sequence). V gave up 3 bases and J gave up 0 bases, with 9 bases separating them. CDR3 sequence: CASSIGGYSYNEQFF. CDR3 sequence (DNA): TGTGCCAGTAGTATTGGCGGGTACTCCTACAATGAGCAGTTCTTC. Supplemented by reference TRBV19 and TRBJ2-1, the full variable domain reads DGGITQSPKYLFRKEGQNVTLSCEQNLNHDAMYWYRQDPGQGLRLIYYSQIVNDFQKGDIAEGYSVSREKKESFPLTVTSAQKNPTAFYLCASSIGGYSYNEQFFGPGTRLTVL.

The chain carries TRBV28 and TRBJ2-1; 9 bases are shared with TRBD1. V shed 6 bases and J 0 bases; nucleotides not matched to a gene: 3. The CDR3 is 15 residues long. Per the germline V gene, CDR1 is MDHEN and CDR2 is SYDVKM. CDR3: CASRPTGGSYNEQFF. The CDR3, as DNA: TGTGCCAGCAGACCGACAGGGGGCTCCTACAATGAGCAGTTCTTC.

V is TRBV10-3 and J is TRBJ2-7; 9 nucleotides agree with TRBD1. Per germline, CDR1 ENHRY and CDR2 SYGVKD. CDR3 length equals 14 residues. Losses at the gene ends were 3 bases for V and 4 bases for J; bases not matched to a gene: 4. The CDR3 loop is CAISDRDRAYEQYF. CDR3 in DNA: TGTGCCATCAGTGACCGGGACAGGGCGTACGAGCAGTACTTC.

The chain couples TRBV27 to TRBJ2-7; the D gene is possibly TRBD2 (6 bases). Germline CDR1 is MNHEY and CDR2 is SMNVEV (reference sequence). The CDR3 spans 12 residues. V lost 7 bases and J 3 bases, leaving 10 bases between the germline ends. This chain's CDR3 is CASKDYLYEQYF. In DNA, the CDR3 is TGTGCCAGCAAGGACTACCTCTACGAGCAGTACTTC.

V and J are TRBV30 and TRBJ2-7; 11 bases line up with TRBD2. In germline, CDR1 is GTSNPN, CDR2 SVGIG (reference sequence). The CDR3 consists of 15 residues. V shed 3 bases, J shed 6 bases, and the junction held 10 bases outside the gene matches. CDR3 loop: CAWRDPGTSGSEQYF. Here the CDR3 DNA reads TGTGCCTGGAGAGACCCCGGGACTAGCGGCTCCGAGCAGTACTTC.

The rearrangement links TRBV6-5 to TRBJ1-2; 7 bases are a match to TRBD1. CDR3 length equals 13 residues. Germline V lookup: CDR1 MNHEY, CDR2 SVGAGI. The V gene end was trimmed by 6 bases and the J gene end by 4 bases; junction bases not matched to a gene: 5. CDR3 DNA sequence: TGTGCCAGCAGCTCCGACAGGGTCTATGGCTACACCTTC. Translating gives CASSSDRVYGYTF.

The V call is TRBV10-2, the J call TRBJ1-1; D is unresolved. The CDR3 contains 13 residues. V was pared by 4 bases and J by 4 bases, with 10 bases between. Germline values: CDR1 WSHSY, CDR2 SAAADI. CDR3: CASSGPGGTEAFF. DNA for the CDR3: TGCGCCAGCAGTGGACCCGGAGGCACTGAAGCTTTCTTT.